These T cell receptor beta chains were read from a single sample in a study of blood T cell repertoires in COVID-19. Sequencing used immunoSEQ multiplex PCR; TCRdb keeps in-frame clones, though not all of them. The sample includes roughly 60,000 clones, approximately 92% seen only once; the top ten take around a tenth. The source material was peripheral blood. The source is a woman older than 75 with active COVID-19. Both conserved end residues are part of each CDR3. A D gene is named only where the DNA matches it firmly.

NA,TRBJ1-4,TRBV28,CASTTGGSGEKLFF,TGTGCCAGCACCACGGGGGGGTCGGGGGAAAAACTGTTTTTT
NA,TRBJ1-1,TRBV10-3,CATYDRPNTEAFF,TGTGCCACCTATGACAGGCCTAACACTGAAGCTTTCTTT
TRBD1,TRBJ1-2,TRBV7-2,CASSFRQGGRETGYTF,TGTGCCAGCAGCTTCAGACAGGGTGGCCGGGAAACTGGCTACACCTTC
NA,TRBJ1-4,TRBV11-2,CASSLEAGVEEKLFF,TGTGCCAGCAGCTTAGAAGCAGGGGTGGAGGAAAAACTGTTTTTT
NA,TRBJ1-1,TRBV20-1,CSASRTFRFTEAFF,TGCAGTGCTAGTCGGACATTTAGGTTCACTGAAGCTTTCTTT
NA,TRBJ2-3,TRBV6-5,CASSETAPDTDTQYF,TGTGCCAGCAGCGAGACAGCCCCTGACACAGATACGCAGTATTTT
NA,TRBJ2-3,TRBV19,CASSSRGTDTQYF,TGTGCCAGTAGTTCCAGGGGCACAGATACGCAGTATTTT
NA,TRBJ2-7,TRBV27,CASSSVGSSGASYEQYF,TGTGCCAGCAGTTCCGTAGGGTCAAGCGGTGCCTCCTACGAGCAGTACTTC
TRBD1,TRBJ1-2,TRBV5-4,CASSLRGQANYGYTF,TGTGCCAGCAGCTTGAGGGGACAGGCTAACTATGGCTACACCTTC
TRBD2,TRBJ2-1,TRBV5-4,CASSFSGNEQFF,TGTGCCAGCAGCTTTAGCGGGAATGAGCAGTTCTTC
TRBD1,TRBJ1-3,TRBV30,CASTQGGRGNTIYF,TGTGCCTCCACCCAGGGGGGACGGGGAAACACCATATATTTT
TRBD2,TRBJ2-7,TRBV4-1,CASSQVGRVYEQYF,TGCGCCAGCAGCCAAGTCGGGAGGGTTTACGAGCAGTACTTC
TRBD1,TRBJ1-1,TRBV18,CASSRQGENTEAFF,TGTGCCAGCTCACGTCAGGGGGAGAACACTGAAGCTTTCTTT
TRBD2,TRBJ2-2,TRBV4-2,CASSQGFGLTSGSYTGELFF,TGTGCCAGCAGCCAAGGGTTCGGTTTGACTAGCGGGAGTTATACCGGGGAGCTGTTTTTT
NA,TRBJ2-1,TRBV6-5,CASSPSAGKYNEQFF,TGTGCCAGCAGTCCCAGCGCGGGTAAATACAATGAGCAGTTCTTC
TRBD1,TRBJ2-1,TRBV27,CASRSGTGSYNEQFF,TGTGCCAGCAGGAGCGGGACAGGGTCCTACAATGAGCAGTTCTTC
NA,TRBJ1-4,TRBV27,CASRNRGSANEKLFF,TGTGCCAGCAGGAATAGGGGCTCCGCTAATGAAAAACTGTTTTTT
NA,TRBJ2-3,TRBV6-6,CASSPSGDTQYF,TGTGCCAGCAGCCCATCAGGAGATACGCAGTATTTT
TRBD2,TRBJ2-2,TRBV9,CASSVGTSGGTGELFF,TGTGCCAGCAGCGTAGGGACTAGCGGGGGCACCGGGGAGCTGTTTTTT
TRBD1,TRBJ1-1,TRBV5-1,CASSPRTGGNTEAFF,TGCGCCAGCAGCCCCCGGACAGGCGGGAACACTGAAGCTTTCTTT
TRBD1,TRBJ2-7,TRBV7-2,CASNLGTGVYEQYF,TGTGCCAGCAACCTGGGGACAGGCGTCTACGAGCAGTACTTC
NA,TRBJ2-2,TRBV28,CASSPTRGQFTGELFF,TGTGCCAGCAGCCCCACCCGAGGGCAGTTCACCGGGGAGCTGTTTTTT
TRBD1,TRBJ2-7,TRBV29-1,CSVDGDRGNEQYF,TGCAGCGTTGATGGGGACAGGGGGAACGAGCAGTACTTC